Listed below are T cell receptor beta chains from one sample, sequenced in a study of CD8 T cells in Susac syndrome. TCRdb analysed the immunoSEQ multiplex PCR reads with MiXCR anew, one entry per CDR3 protein. The data hold 350,000 to 550,000 distinct CDR3 sequences, with approximately 85% observed a single time. What was sequenced was CD8+ T cells from PBMCs. The receptor set was obtained from a human donor with multiple sclerosis. Each CDR3 is given with its conserved first and last residue. The order of the fields is V gene, D gene, J gene, clone size, CDR3 DNA, CDR3 protein. A D gene is named only where the DNA matches it firmly. Rows may omit the clone size; those that give it use once, few, many or a size class.

V gene: TRBV15; D gene: TRBD1; J gene: TRBJ2-2; clone size: .; CDR3 DNA: TGTGCCACCAGCGGCCGGGACAGGGCGAACACCGGGGAGCTGTTTTTT; CDR3 protein: CATSGRDRANTGELFF
V gene: TRBV12-3/TRBV12-4; D gene: TRBD1; J gene: TRBJ2-5; clone size: .; CDR3 DNA: TGTGCCAGCAGTCAAACAGGGGTTCGAGAAGAGACCCAGTACTTC; CDR3 protein: CASSQTGVREETQYF
V gene: TRBV27; D gene: TRBD1; J gene: TRBJ1-6; clone size: once; CDR3 DNA: TGTGCCAGCAGCTATGGACAGGCGAGGGGACATTCACCCCTCCACTTT; CDR3 protein: CASSYGQARGHSPLHF
V gene: TRBV10-3; D gene: .; J gene: TRBJ2-1; clone size: .; CDR3 DNA: TGTGCCATCAGTGAAGTAGCCGCTGGCGATGAGCAGTTCTTC; CDR3 protein: CAISEVAAGDEQFF
V gene: TRBV7-8; D gene: .; J gene: TRBJ2-2; clone size: .; CDR3 DNA: TGTGCCAGCAGCTTAGAAGGGGCGCCAGGGGACACCGGGGAGCTGTTTTTT; CDR3 protein: CASSLEGAPGDTGELFF
V gene: TRBV19; D gene: .; J gene: TRBJ1-1; clone size: .; CDR3 DNA: TGTGCCAGTAGAATTATCGGGATGAACACTGAAGCTTTCTTT; CDR3 protein: CASRIIGMNTEAFF
V gene: TRBV6-5; D gene: .; J gene: TRBJ2-5; clone size: .; CDR3 DNA: TGTGCCAGCAGTTACCTCCGGGACATCGATCAAGAGACCCAGTACTTC; CDR3 protein: CASSYLRDIDQETQYF
V gene: TRBV6-5; D gene: .; J gene: TRBJ2-7; clone size: .; CDR3 DNA: TGTGCCAGCAGTTCGGAGGGGGGGTTGGAGTACTTC; CDR3 protein: CASSSEGGLEYF
V gene: TRBV4-1; D gene: TRBD2; J gene: TRBJ2-1; clone size: .; CDR3 DNA: TGCGCCAGCAGCGTCATAGCGGGGGCATACAATGAGCAGTTCTTC; CDR3 protein: CASSVIAGAYNEQFF
V gene: TRBV14; D gene: .; J gene: TRBJ1-1; clone size: .; CDR3 DNA: TGTGCCAGCAGTCCGCTGGGCACTGAAGCTTTCTTT; CDR3 protein: CASSPLGTEAFF
V gene: TRBV5-4; D gene: TRBD1; J gene: TRBJ2-2; clone size: .; CDR3 DNA: TGTGCCAGCAGGCAAGGACAGGGGGCAACCGGGGAGCTGTTTTTT; CDR3 protein: CASRQGQGATGELFF
V gene: TRBV7-9; D gene: .; J gene: TRBJ2-7; clone size: .; CDR3 DNA: TGTGCCAGCAGCTTAGGGGGACGGATCTTGAGCTCCTACGAGCAGTACTTC; CDR3 protein: CASSLGGRILSSYEQYF
V gene: TRBV6-5; D gene: .; J gene: TRBJ2-5; clone size: once; CDR3 DNA: TGTGCCAATGACGGTAAAGGGGAGACCCAGTACTTC; CDR3 protein: CANDGKGETQYF
V gene: TRBV2; D gene: TRBD2; J gene: TRBJ2-1; clone size: .; CDR3 DNA: TGTGCCAGCAGTGAAAGGTGGGAGGGTGAGCAGTTCTTC; CDR3 protein: CASSERWEGEQFF
V gene: TRBV10-3; D gene: .; J gene: TRBJ2-1; clone size: .; CDR3 DNA: TGTGCCATCAGTGAGTCGACAAGGGGGTGGAGCGGGCAGTTCTTC; CDR3 protein: CAISESTRGWSGQFF
V gene: TRBV10-3; D gene: .; J gene: TRBJ2-3; clone size: .; CDR3 DNA: TGTGCCATCAGTGAGTCGACCAGGGAGCCTGATCATACGCAGTATTTT; CDR3 protein: CAISESTREPDHTQYF
V gene: TRBV11-2; D gene: TRBD1; J gene: TRBJ2-5; clone size: .; CDR3 DNA: TGTGCCAGCAGCTTTCCCTGGGACAGGGAAGGGGAGACCCAGTACTTC; CDR3 protein: CASSFPWDREGETQYF
V gene: TRBV5-1; D gene: .; J gene: TRBJ2-5; clone size: .; CDR3 DNA: TGCGCCAGCAGCTTGGAGGCAGGGGACGGAGAGACCCAGTACTTC; CDR3 protein: CASSLEAGDGETQYF
V gene: TRBV7-6; D gene: .; J gene: TRBJ2-1; clone size: .; CDR3 DNA: TGTGCCAGCAGCTTGGATGCCGGGATCATAATAGCGGATGGGCAGTTCTTC; CDR3 protein: CASSLDAGIIIADGQFF
V gene: TRBV4-1; D gene: .; J gene: TRBJ2-1; clone size: .; CDR3 DNA: TGCGCCAGCAGCCAAGTCCGGGAGCAGTTCTTC; CDR3 protein: CASSQVREQFF
V gene: TRBV24-1; D gene: TRBD2; J gene: TRBJ2-3; clone size: .; CDR3 DNA: TGTGCCACCAGTGATCGGACTAGCGGGGACACAGATACGCAGTATTTT; CDR3 protein: CATSDRTSGDTDTQYF
V gene: TRBV3-1; D gene: .; J gene: TRBJ1-1; clone size: once; CDR3 DNA: TGTGCCAGCAGCCAAGATTGGGGGGTAGGGAACACTGAAGCTTTCTTT; CDR3 protein: CASSQDWGVGNTEAFF
V gene: TRBV23-1; D gene: .; J gene: TRBJ2-7; clone size: .; CDR3 DNA: TGCGCCAGCACCCTCCTAAGGAGGCAATCCTACGAGCAGTACTTC; CDR3 protein: CASTLLRRQSYEQYF
V gene: TRBV4-1; D gene: TRBD1; J gene: TRBJ2-2; clone size: .; CDR3 DNA: TGCGCCAGCAGCGCGACAGGGGCGAACACCGGGGAGCTGTTTTTT; CDR3 protein: CASSATGANTGELFF
V gene: TRBV7-4; D gene: TRBD2; J gene: TRBJ2-1; clone size: once; CDR3 DNA: TGTGCCAGCAGCTCAGGGGACAGTGGATTTAGGACTAGCGGGAGCTCCTACAATGAGCAGTTCTTC; CDR3 protein: CASSSGDSGFRTSGSSYNEQFF
V gene: TRBV30; D gene: TRBD2; J gene: TRBJ2-7; clone size: .; CDR3 DNA: TGTGCCTGGAGTCCCGGGACTAGCGAATACGAGCAGTACTTC; CDR3 protein: CAWSPGTSEYEQYF
V gene: TRBV9; D gene: .; J gene: TRBJ1-2; clone size: .; CDR3 DNA: TGTGCCAGCAACTCAGGGTACGGCTACACCTTC; CDR3 protein: CASNSGYGYTF
V gene: TRBV5-1; D gene: .; J gene: TRBJ2-1; clone size: .; CDR3 DNA: TGCGCCAGCAGCCTACCGGGACTCTTCGGCAATGAGCAGTTCTTC; CDR3 protein: CASSLPGLFGNEQFF
V gene: TRBV12-3/TRBV12-4; D gene: .; J gene: TRBJ2-1; clone size: .; CDR3 DNA: TGTGCCAGCAATGGGCCTTACTCCTACAATGAGCAGTTCTTC; CDR3 protein: CASNGPYSYNEQFF
V gene: TRBV27; D gene: .; J gene: TRBJ1-1; clone size: .; CDR3 DNA: TGTGCCAGCAGTTTATCTTCGGGGAGCACTGAAGCTTTCTTT; CDR3 protein: CASSLSSGSTEAFF
V gene: TRBV15; D gene: .; J gene: TRBJ1-3; clone size: .; CDR3 DNA: TGTGCCACCGTGGGACACTCCCTCACTGGAAACACCATATATTTT; CDR3 protein: CATVGHSLTGNTIYF
V gene: TRBV3-1; D gene: TRBD2; J gene: TRBJ2-2; clone size: once; CDR3 DNA: TGTGCCAGCAGCCTTCGGACTAGCTGGACCGGGGAGCTGTTTTTT; CDR3 protein: CASSLRTSWTGELFF
V gene: TRBV20-1; D gene: TRBD2; J gene: TRBJ2-1; clone size: .; CDR3 DNA: TGCAGTGCTAGCACACCGGGGACTAGCGGAAACAATGAGCAGTTCTTC; CDR3 protein: CSASTPGTSGNNEQFF
V gene: TRBV29-1; D gene: .; J gene: TRBJ1-1; clone size: .; CDR3 DNA: TGCAGCGTCCCCGTGGGGATCACTGAAGCTTTCTTT; CDR3 protein: CSVPVGITEAFF
V gene: TRBV5-1; D gene: TRBD2; J gene: TRBJ2-1; clone size: .; CDR3 DNA: TGCGCCAGCAGCTTGGGCGGGAGCTGGGAGTACAATGAGCAGTTCTTC; CDR3 protein: CASSLGGSWEYNEQFF
V gene: TRBV30; D gene: TRBD1; J gene: TRBJ1-2; clone size: .; CDR3 DNA: TGTGCCTGGAGTGCCCTTTCCCCCGACAGGGTCGGCTACACCTTC; CDR3 protein: CAWSALSPDRVGYTF
V gene: TRBV4-1; D gene: .; J gene: TRBJ2-5; clone size: once; CDR3 DNA: TGCGCCAGCAGCCCCCTTAAGGGCGGGTCCCGGGGGAAGACCCAGTACTTC; CDR3 protein: CASSPLKGGSRGKTQYF
V gene: TRBV4-1; D gene: TRBD1; J gene: TRBJ1-1; clone size: once; CDR3 DNA: TGCGCCAGCAGCCAAGAGAACAGGGGGTCCACTGAAGCTTTCTTT; CDR3 protein: CASSQENRGSTEAFF
V gene: TRBV2; D gene: TRBD1; J gene: TRBJ1-5; clone size: .; CDR3 DNA: TGTGCCAGCAGAGATACAGGGGGCGTCAATCAGCCCCAGCATTTT; CDR3 protein: CASRDTGGVNQPQHF
V gene: TRBV9; D gene: .; J gene: TRBJ2-5; clone size: .; CDR3 DNA: TGTGCCAGCAGCAGGGACACCCAAGAGACCCAGTACTTC; CDR3 protein: CASSRDTQETQYF
V gene: TRBV7-6; D gene: .; J gene: TRBJ2-7; clone size: .; CDR3 DNA: TGTGCCAGCAACTTAGATGATCTCTACGAGCAGTACTTC; CDR3 protein: CASNLDDLYEQYF
V gene: TRBV29-1; D gene: .; J gene: TRBJ1-3; clone size: .; CDR3 DNA: TGCAGCGTTGAAACAATCGTGGGCCCCTCTGGAAACACCATATATTTT; CDR3 protein: CSVETIVGPSGNTIYF
V gene: TRBV5-1; D gene: .; J gene: TRBJ2-2; clone size: .; CDR3 DNA: TGCGCCAGCAGAGGTCTGGGCGGCGCCACCGGGGAGCTGTTTTTT; CDR3 protein: CASRGLGGATGELFF
V gene: TRBV20-1; D gene: TRBD1; J gene: TRBJ1-1; clone size: .; CDR3 DNA: TGCAGTGCTAGGGACAGGAAATACACTGAAGCTTTCTTT; CDR3 protein: CSARDRKYTEAFF
V gene: TRBV7-9; D gene: TRBD2; J gene: TRBJ2-2; clone size: .; CDR3 DNA: TGTGCCAGCAGGATATCCCTGTCGGGAGGAACCGGGGAGCTGTTTTTT; CDR3 protein: CASRISLSGGTGELFF
V gene: TRBV27; D gene: TRBD1; J gene: TRBJ2-1; clone size: few; CDR3 DNA: TGTGCCAGCAGTTTATCTCAGGGGGTCAATGAGCAGTTCTTC; CDR3 protein: CASSLSQGVNEQFF
V gene: TRBV7-2; D gene: TRBD1; J gene: TRBJ1-4; clone size: .; CDR3 DNA: TGTGCCAGCAGCTTGCCCCCCCCCACAGGGGATCGAGGACTGTTTTTT; CDR3 protein: CASSLPPPTGDRGLFF
V gene: TRBV5-1; D gene: .; J gene: TRBJ2-5; clone size: .; CDR3 DNA: TGCGCCAGCAGCTTGGGCGGACCGTACCAAGAGACCCAGTACTTC; CDR3 protein: CASSLGGPYQETQYF
V gene: TRBV6-1; D gene: TRBD2; J gene: TRBJ2-2; clone size: .; CDR3 DNA: TGTGCCAGCAGTACCGCCTCTAGCGGGAGGGTAACCGGGGAGCTGTTTTTT; CDR3 protein: CASSTASSGRVTGELFF
V gene: TRBV6-1; D gene: .; J gene: TRBJ2-5; clone size: few; CDR3 DNA: TGTGCCAGCAGTGACGCCAGCTTATGGGAGACCCAGTACTTC; CDR3 protein: CASSDASLWETQYF
V gene: TRBV13; D gene: .; J gene: TRBJ2-4; clone size: .; CDR3 DNA: TGTGCCAGCAGCTTAGGTCCAGGGCTACGCATTCAGTACTTC; CDR3 protein: CASSLGPGLRIQYF
V gene: TRBV4-1; D gene: .; J gene: TRBJ1-6; clone size: .; CDR3 DNA: TGCGCCAGCAGCCAGTCCAGTTATAATTCACCCCTCCACTTT; CDR3 protein: CASSQSSYNSPLHF